Listed below are T cell receptor beta chains from one sample, sequenced in a study of cytomegalovirus exposure and HLA in healthy donors. Clones were read by immunoSEQ multiplex PCR, and TCRdb kept only the in-frame ones, dropping some. The sample lists about 40,000 clones; about nine tenths were seen once. Source material: PBMCs. These receptors all stem from a woman between 35 and 50 years old in good health and CMV-seropositive. Each CDR3 is given with its conserved first and last residue. A D gene is named only where the DNA matches it firmly. Only some rows state a clone size, as once, few, many or a class for expanded clones.

D	size	V	J	CDR3	DNA
NA	NA	TRBV5-5	TRBJ2-4	CASSFDRAKNIQYF	TGTGCCAGCAGCTTTGACAGAGCCAAAAACATTCAGTACTTC
TRBD1	NA	TRBV7-3	TRBJ2-3	CASSSTGGPDTQYF	TGTGCCAGCAGCTCGACAGGGGGCCCAGATACGCAGTATTTT
TRBD2	NA	TRBV19	TRBJ2-7	CASSIGGTSGSYEQYF	TGTGCCAGTAGTATAGGCGGGACTAGCGGATCCTACGAGCAGTACTTC
TRBD1	NA	TRBV11-2	TRBJ1-6	CASSFRTGPYEGTLHF	TGTGCCAGCAGCTTCCGGACAGGGCCCTATGAGGGAACCCTCCACTTT
NA	NA	TRBV7-2	TRBJ1-2	CASSLGQSYGYTF	TGTGCCAGCAGCTTAGGACAGAGCTATGGCTACACCTTC
NA	once	TRBV5-1	TRBJ2-5	CASSPTPAGPEETQYF	TGCGCCAGCAGCCCCACCCCGGCGGGGCCCGAGGAGACCCAGTACTTC
NA	NA	TRBV7-9	TRBJ2-2	CSITTGQATNTGELFF	TGTTCCATCACGACAGGCCAGGCTACGAACACCGGGGAGCTGTTTTTT
TRBD1	NA	TRBV9	TRBJ1-5	CASSGQGSNQPQHF	TGTGCCAGCAGCGGACAGGGGAGCAATCAGCCCCAGCATTTT
TRBD1	NA	TRBV20-1	TRBJ2-7	CSAKQGGEQYF	TGCAGTGCTAAACAGGGGGGCGAGCAGTACTTC
TRBD2	few	TRBV5-1	TRBJ2-5	CASRGEGETQYF	TGCGCCAGCAGAGGGGAGGGTGAGACCCAGTACTTC
NA	NA	TRBV15	TRBJ2-3	CATSKKRGSTDTQYF	TGTGCCACCAGCAAGAAGAGAGGGAGCACAGATACGCAGTATTTT
TRBD1	NA	TRBV5-1	TRBJ2-2	CASSFSGTVNTGELFF	TGCGCCAGCAGCTTTTCCGGGACAGTCAACACCGGGGAGCTGTTTTTT
NA	NA	TRBV7-8	TRBJ1-6	CASSLGTANNSPLHF	TGTGCCAGCAGCTTAGGGACAGCCAATAATTCACCCCTCCACTTT
NA	NA	TRBV7-2	TRBJ1-3	CASREQGNTIYF	TGTGCCAGCAGGGAACAGGGAAACACCATATATTTT
TRBD1	NA	TRBV2	TRBJ2-3	CASRRDRGQSDTQYF	TGTGCCAGCAGGAGGGACAGGGGGCAGTCAGATACGCAGTATTTT
NA	NA	TRBV6-6	TRBJ2-3	CASSLQPLTGSLF	TGTGCCAGCAGCCTCCAGCCCCTGACCGGGTCCTTGTTT
NA	NA	TRBV28	TRBJ1-1	CASSGVIEAFF	TGTGCCAGCAGCGGAGTTATTGAAGCTTTCTTT
TRBD2	NA	TRBV13	TRBJ2-7	CASSHRTSRGYEQYF	TGTGCCAGCAGCCACCGGACTAGCCGGGGGTACGAGCAGTACTTC
TRBD1	NA	TRBV23-1	TRBJ1-5	CASSQGRDRDSNQPQHF	TGCGCCAGCAGTCAAGGAAGGGACAGGGATAGCAATCAGCCCCAGCATTTT
TRBD2	NA	TRBV4-1	TRBJ2-1	CASRMAGGDEQFF	TGCGCCAGCAGGATGGCGGGGGGCGATGAGCAGTTCTTC
TRBD1	few	TRBV7-9	TRBJ1-1	CASSVQGAILGEAFF	TGTGCCAGCAGCGTACAGGGGGCAATCTTGGGTGAAGCTTTCTTT
TRBD2	NA	TRBV10-3	TRBJ2-1	CAIRPGLGFFSDEQFF	TGTGCCATCAGGCCGGGACTAGGGTTTTTTTCCGATGAGCAGTTCTTC
TRBD2	NA	TRBV7-2	TRBJ2-3	CASSLALAGATDTQYF	TGTGCCAGCAGCTTAGCCCTAGCGGGGGCCACAGATACGCAGTATTTT
TRBD2	once	TRBV12-5	TRBJ2-7	CASGLVRRELAGGHEQYF	TGTGCTAGTGGTTTGGTAAGGCGGGAACTAGCGGGGGGCCACGAGCAGTACTTC
NA	NA	TRBV28	TRBJ2-2	CASNLETGELFF	TGTGCCAGCAACCTCGAGACCGGGGAGCTGTTTTTT
TRBD2	NA	TRBV7-9	TRBJ2-2	CASSSSGSGGAGELFF	TGTGCCAGCAGCTCCTCCGGTAGCGGGGGGGCCGGGGAGCTGTTTTTT
NA	NA	TRBV28	TRBJ1-1	CASSLPGQNTEAFF	TGTGCCAGCAGTTTACCGGGACAGAACACTGAAGCTTTCTTT
NA	NA	TRBV4-3	TRBJ2-5	CASSQDKRETQYF	TGCGCCAGCAGCCAAGATAAGAGAGAGACCCAGTACTTC
NA	NA	TRBV5-4	TRBJ2-5	CASSPPGRVGETQYF	TGTGCCAGCAGCCCGCCAGGCAGGGTGGGAGAGACCCAGTACTTC
TRBD1	NA	TRBV6-6	TRBJ1-5	CASRQGSSQPQHF	TGTGCCAGCAGACAGGGGAGTAGTCAGCCCCAGCATTTT
NA	NA	TRBV5-6	TRBJ2-3	CASSLNTDTQYF	TGTGCCAGCAGCCTAAACACAGATACGCAGTATTTT
NA	NA	TRBV4-3	TRBJ1-3	CASSQDGQFSGNTIYF	TGCGCCAGCAGCCAAGATGGGCAGTTCTCTGGAAACACCATATATTTT
NA	NA	TRBV6-5	TRBJ1-2	CASSEVSGVGGYTF	TGTGCCAGCAGTGAAGTTTCAGGGGTGGGCGGCTACACCTTC
TRBD1	NA	TRBV27	TRBJ1-2	CASSLDRGYGYTF	TGTGCCAGCAGTTTAGACAGGGGTTATGGCTACACCTTC
NA	NA	TRBV5-1	TRBJ1-1	CASSARAAAETEAFF	TGCGCCAGCAGCGCCCGGGCCGCAGCGGAGACTGAAGCTTTCTTT
TRBD1	NA	TRBV5-5	TRBJ2-3	CASGQGTTDTQYF	TGTGCCAGCGGACAGGGGACGACAGATACGCAGTATTTT
NA	NA	TRBV18	TRBJ1-5	CASSQNEGRGNQPQHF	TGTGCCAGCTCTCAAAACGAGGGTAGAGGCAATCAGCCCCAGCATTTT
TRBD1	NA	TRBV30	TRBJ1-2	CAWKGQGAHYGYTF	TGTGCCTGGAAGGGACAGGGGGCTCACTATGGCTACACCTTC
TRBD1	once	TRBV5-1	TRBJ1-4	CASSLQGLDEKLFF	TGCGCCAGCAGCTTACAGGGGCTGGATGAAAAACTGTTTTTT
TRBD1	NA	TRBV7-8	TRBJ2-5	CASSSLDPGQGVTQYF	TGTGCCAGCAGTTCCCTTGACCCCGGACAGGGTGTGACCCAGTACTTC